Below, 11 T cell receptor beta chains from the same sample are listed, as sequenced in a study of T cells in Graves' hyperthyroidism and ophthalmopathy. Template material for amplifying TCR beta CDR3 regions consisted of RNA transcripts. A first-round RT-PCR of the TCR CDR3 used the HTBI primer set. Via MiXCR, TCRdb re-called the multiplex PCR reads, giving one row per CDR3 protein. The sample holds 370,000 or so distinct CDR3 sequences, approximately 13% seen once. Sequencing was carried out using blood. These receptor sequences come from a man aged 25-45 years with Graves' hyperthyroidism that later progressed to Graves' ophthalmopathy.

This clonotype appeared a single time. Its ends do not fully match the called genes, so a read error is possible. The V call is TRBV20-1, the J call TRBJ2-1, with D possibly called TRBD1 or TRBD2 (5 bases each). From germline, CDR1 is DFQATT and CDR2 SNEGSKA (reference sequence). The CDR3 contains 15 residues. The CDR3 here is CSANGDGYSYNERFF. The CDR3, as DNA: TGCAGTGCTAATGGGGACGGATACTCCTACAATGAGCGGTTCTTC.

This clonotype was recorded a few times. The chain carries TRBV5-1 and TRBJ2-1; 15 positions agree with TRBD2. J lost 0 bases, V lost 4 bases, and 11 bases had no gene match. Germline V CDR1 and CDR2: SGHRS, YFSETQ. This CDR3 is built from 20 residues. The DNA of the CDR3 is TGCGCCAGCAGCCCCGGGACTAGCGGGGGGTCAAGGAGCTCCTACAATGAGCAGTTCTTC. Translation: CASSPGTSGGSRSSYNEQFF.

This clonotype has a count of ten or more. V gene TRBV3-1 combines with J gene TRBJ1-2; TRBD1 matches 7 bases. The CDR3 has 13 amino acids. Trimming took 5 bases from V and 6 from J; bases not matched to a gene: 6. Germline values: CDR1 LGHDT, CDR2 YNNKEL (reference sequence). The CDR3 region is CASSSTTGNGYTF. Written as DNA, the CDR3 is TGTGCCAGCAGCTCTACGACAGGGAATGGCTACACCTTC.

The chain links TRBV20-1 to TRBJ1-2; TRBD1 agrees at 11 bases. V trimming: 6 bases; J trimming: 1 base; junction bases outside the gene matches: 7. Germline-derived CDR1 and CDR2 are DFQATT and SNEGSKA (reference sequence). This CDR3 is 15 amino acids long. CDR3 in DNA: TGCAGTGCAGACGGGACAGGGGGGAGTAACTATGGCTACACCTTC. This gives the protein CSADGTGGSNYGYTF.

This clonotype was picked up a small number of times. The V call is TRBV5-1, the J call TRBJ2-3; 12 bases are a match to TRBD2. The CDR3 runs to 16 residues. With 4 bases clipped from V and 4 bases from J, the junction kept 7 bases outside the gene matches. Germline CDR1 and CDR2: SGHRS and YFSETQ. The CDR3 nucleotides are TGCGCCAGCAGCCGGGACGCTAGCGGGGGGGCAGATACGCAGTATTTT. This encodes CASSRDASGGADTQYF.

This clonotype was counted many times. The chain uses TRBV6-2 or TRBV6-3 and TRBJ1-2, with TRBD1 matching over 7 bases. The CDR3 has 15 residues. Germline CDR1 MNHEY, CDR2 SVGEGT. Unmatched junction bases numbered 10, after V lost 4 bases and J lost 5 bases. This CDR3 reads CASSFTMTGNYGYTF. The CDR3 nucleotides read TGTGCCAGCAGTTTTACAATGACAGGGAATTATGGCTACACCTTC.

This clonotype was counted many times. The V gene is TRBV28, the J gene TRBJ2-5; 15 bases match TRBD2. Germline V gene data show CDR1 as MDHEN and CDR2 as SYDVKM. The CDR3 covers 17 residues. Trimming at V came to 1 base and at J to 5 bases, leaving 5 bases not matched to a gene. DNA for the CDR3: TGTGCCAGCAGTTTATTAGGACTAGCGGGGGGGCGGGAGACCCAGTACTTC. Residues: CASSLLGLAGGRETQYF.

This clonotype came up many times. The V gene is TRBV20-1, the J gene TRBJ2-3; 14 positions agree with TRBD2. Germline-derived CDR1 and CDR2 are DFQATT and SNEGSKA (reference sequence). CDR3 length equals 20 residues. V was pared by 5 bases and J by 2 bases, with 18 bases of the junction left unmatched. The CDR3 region is CSASTRTSGGPPRITDTQYF. CDR3 sequence (DNA): TGCAGTGCTTCCACACGGACTAGCGGGGGGCCCCCTCGGATCACAGATACGCAGTATTTT.

This clonotype showed up many times. The J gene is TRBJ2-7, the V gene TRBV12-3 or TRBV12-4; perhaps D is TRBD1 or TRBD2 (5 bases each). The CDR3 runs 14 residues. Trimming shortened V by 1 base and J by 2 bases, and 9 bases separated the two germline ends. The CDR3 DNA is TGTGCCAGCAGTTTAGGGGACCAAACCTACGAGCAGTACTTC. Protein sequence: CASSLGDQTYEQYF.

This clonotype was observed at least ten times. Given a much more abundant clone one base away, this may be a read error. CDR3 protein: CAISADRNYGYTF. CDR3 in DNA: TGTGCCATCAGTGCGGACAGGAACTATGGCTACACCTTC. The chain recombines TRBV10-3 with TRBJ1-2, with 7 bases fitting TRBD1. Per the germline V gene, CDR1 is ENHRY and CDR2 is SYGVKD. The CDR3 runs to 13 residues. Trimming at V came to 4 bases and at J to 2 bases, leaving 1 base not matched to a gene.

This clonotype was seen repeatedly, ten times or more. The genes are TRBV28 and TRBJ1-6; TRBD1 is a possible D gene (6 bases). V dropped 3 bases and J dropped 13 bases, with 10 bases sitting between them. Germline values: CDR1 MDHEN, CDR2 SYDVKM. The CDR3 totals 12 residues. CDR3 region: CASSLAGQPLHF. Written as DNA, the CDR3 is TGTGCCAGCAGTTTGGCAGGACAGCCCCTCCACTTT.